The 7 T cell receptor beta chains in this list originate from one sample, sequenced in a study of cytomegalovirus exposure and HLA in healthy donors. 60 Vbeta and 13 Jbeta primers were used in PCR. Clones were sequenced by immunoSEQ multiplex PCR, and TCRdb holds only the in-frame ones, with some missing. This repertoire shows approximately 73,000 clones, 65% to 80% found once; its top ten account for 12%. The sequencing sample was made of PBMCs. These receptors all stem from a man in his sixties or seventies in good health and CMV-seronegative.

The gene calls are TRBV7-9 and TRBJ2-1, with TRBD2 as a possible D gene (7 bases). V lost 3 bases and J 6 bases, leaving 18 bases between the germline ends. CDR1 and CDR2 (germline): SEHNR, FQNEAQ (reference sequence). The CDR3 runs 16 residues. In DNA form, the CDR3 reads TGTGCCAGCAGCTTTCAAGGGGGGGCGCTAGGCAATGAGCAGTTCTTC. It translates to CASSFQGGALGNEQFF. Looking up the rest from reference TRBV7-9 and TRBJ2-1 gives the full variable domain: DTGVSQNPRHKITKRGQNVTFRCDPISEHNRLYWYRQTLGQGPEFLTYFQNEAQLEKSRLLSDRFSAERPKGSFSTLEIQRTEQGDSAMYLCASSFQGGALGNEQFFGPGTRLTVL.

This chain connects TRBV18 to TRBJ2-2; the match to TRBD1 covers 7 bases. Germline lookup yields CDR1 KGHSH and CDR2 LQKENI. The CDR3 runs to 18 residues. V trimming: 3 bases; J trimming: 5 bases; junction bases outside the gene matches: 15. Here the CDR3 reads CASSPLGRTGLETGELFF. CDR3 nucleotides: TGTGCCAGCTCACCCTTGGGCCGGACAGGTCTCGAGACCGGGGAGCTGTTTTTT.

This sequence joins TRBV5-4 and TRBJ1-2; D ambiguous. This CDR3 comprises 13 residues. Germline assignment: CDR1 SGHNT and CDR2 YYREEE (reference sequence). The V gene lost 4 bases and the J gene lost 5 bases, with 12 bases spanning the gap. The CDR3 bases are TGTGCCAGCAGCCCTGCGGGCAGTTATGGCTACACCTTC. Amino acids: CASSPAGSYGYTF.

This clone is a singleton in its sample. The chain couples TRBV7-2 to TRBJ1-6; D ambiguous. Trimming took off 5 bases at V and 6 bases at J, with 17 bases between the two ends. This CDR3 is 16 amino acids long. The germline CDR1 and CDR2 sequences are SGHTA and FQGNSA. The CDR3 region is CASSAQGPGSNSPLHF. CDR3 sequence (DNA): TGTGCCAGCAGCGCCCAAGGACCGGGGAGTAATTCACCCCTCCACTTT.

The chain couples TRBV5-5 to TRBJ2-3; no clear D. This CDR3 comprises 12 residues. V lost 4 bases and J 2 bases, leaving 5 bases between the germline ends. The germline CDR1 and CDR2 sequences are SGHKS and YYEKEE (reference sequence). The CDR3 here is CASSTITDTQYF. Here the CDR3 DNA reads TGTGCCAGCAGCACTATCACAGATACGCAGTATTTT.

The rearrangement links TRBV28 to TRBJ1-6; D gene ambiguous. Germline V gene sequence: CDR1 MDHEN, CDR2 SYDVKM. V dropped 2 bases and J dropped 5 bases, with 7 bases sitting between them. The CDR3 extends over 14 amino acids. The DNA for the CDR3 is TGTGCCAGCAGTTTAACACAGAATAATTCACCCCTCCACTTT. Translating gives CASSLTQNNSPLHF.

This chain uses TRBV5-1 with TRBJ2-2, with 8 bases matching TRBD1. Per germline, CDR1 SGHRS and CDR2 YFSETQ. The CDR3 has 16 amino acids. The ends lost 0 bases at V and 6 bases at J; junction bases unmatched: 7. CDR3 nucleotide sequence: TGCGCCAGCAGCTTGGATGCAGGGGGCGCTTCCGGGGAGCTGTTTTTT. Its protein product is CASSLDAGGASGELFF.